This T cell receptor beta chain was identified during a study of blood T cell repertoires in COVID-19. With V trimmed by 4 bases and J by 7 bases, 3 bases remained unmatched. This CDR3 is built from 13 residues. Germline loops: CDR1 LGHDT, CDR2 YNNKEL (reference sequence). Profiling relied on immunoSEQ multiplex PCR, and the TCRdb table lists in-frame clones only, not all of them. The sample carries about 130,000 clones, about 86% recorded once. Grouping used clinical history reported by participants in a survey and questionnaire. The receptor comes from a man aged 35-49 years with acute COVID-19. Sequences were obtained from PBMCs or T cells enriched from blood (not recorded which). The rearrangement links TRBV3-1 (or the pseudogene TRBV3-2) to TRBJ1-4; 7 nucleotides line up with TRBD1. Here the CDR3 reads CASSPGGFEKLFF. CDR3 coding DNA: TGTGCCAGCAGCCCAGGGGGGTTTGAAAAACTGTTTTTT.